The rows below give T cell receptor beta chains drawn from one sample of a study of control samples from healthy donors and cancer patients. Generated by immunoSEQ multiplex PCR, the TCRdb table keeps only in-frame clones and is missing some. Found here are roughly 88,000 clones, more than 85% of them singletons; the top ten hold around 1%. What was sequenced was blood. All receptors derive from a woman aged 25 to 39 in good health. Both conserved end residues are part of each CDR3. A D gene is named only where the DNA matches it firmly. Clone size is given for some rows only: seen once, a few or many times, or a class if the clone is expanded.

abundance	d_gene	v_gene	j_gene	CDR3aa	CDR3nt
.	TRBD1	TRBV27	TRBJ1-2	CASSPRTGAHGYTF	TGTGCCAGCAGTCCCCGGACAGGGGCGCATGGCTACACCTTC
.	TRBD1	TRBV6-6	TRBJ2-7	CASSYGPGQGPYEQYF	TGTGCCAGCAGTTACGGACCGGGACAGGGGCCTTACGAGCAGTACTTC
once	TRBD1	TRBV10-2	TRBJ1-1	CASKVGTGGNFGYEAFF	TGCGCCAGCAAGGTGGGGACAGGGGGTAATTTCGGTTATGAAGCTTTCTTT
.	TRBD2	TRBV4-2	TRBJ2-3	CASSQGGGSSTDTQYF	TGTGCCAGCAGCCAAGGAGGCGGGAGCTCCACAGATACGCAGTATTTT
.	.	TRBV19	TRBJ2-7	CASSRSQGPYEQYF	TGTGCCAGTAGCCGGTCACAGGGACCCTACGAGCAGTACTTC
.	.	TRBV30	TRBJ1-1	CAWSVPRQANTEAFF	TGTGCCTGGAGTGTACCCAGACAGGCAAACACTGAAGCTTTCTTT
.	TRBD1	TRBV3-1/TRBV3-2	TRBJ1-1	CASSQDLTGQLNTEAFF	TGTGCCAGCAGCCAAGATCTGACGGGACAGCTGAACACTGAAGCTTTCTTT
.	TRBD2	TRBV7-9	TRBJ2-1	CASSPAGDYNEQFF	TGTGCCAGCAGCCCAGCGGGAGATTACAATGAGCAGTTCTTC
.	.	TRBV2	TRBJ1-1	CASSKENTEAFF	TGTGCCAGCAGTAAAGAGAACACTGAAGCTTTCTTT
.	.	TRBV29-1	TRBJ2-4	CSVVRDSKNIQYF	TGCAGCGTTGTTCGTGACAGCAAAAACATTCAGTACTTC
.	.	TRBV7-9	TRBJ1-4	CASSRTVNEKLFF	TGTGCCAGCAGCCGGACAGTGAATGAAAAACTGTTTTTT
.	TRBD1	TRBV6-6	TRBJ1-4	CASRTGVNEKLFF	TGTGCCAGCAGGACAGGGGTTAATGAAAAACTGTTTTTT
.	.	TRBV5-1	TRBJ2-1	CASSPGLYNEQFF	TGCGCCAGCAGCCCTGGACTTTACAATGAGCAGTTCTTC
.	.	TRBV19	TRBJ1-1	CASSIDTAGGTEAFF	TGTGCCAGTAGTATAGACACAGCCGGTGGGACTGAAGCTTTCTTT
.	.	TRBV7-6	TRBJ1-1	CASSSRSSFVAEAFF	TGTGCCAGCAGCTCTAGGTCCTCTTTCGTGGCTGAAGCTTTCTTT
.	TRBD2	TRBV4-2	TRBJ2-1	CASSQDPSSGYNEQFF	TGTGCCAGCAGCCAAGATCCGTCTAGCGGTTACAATGAGCAGTTCTTC
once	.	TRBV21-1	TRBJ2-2	CASSNQQKHPHTGELFF	TGTGCCAGCAGCAACCAACAGAAGCACCCGCACACCGGGGAGCTGTTTTTT
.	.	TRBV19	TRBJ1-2	CASSPGRTSRDGYTF	TGTGCCAGTAGTCCAGGGAGGACCTCAAGGGATGGCTACACCTTC
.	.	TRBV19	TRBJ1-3	CASSTAFSGNTIYF	TGTGCCAGTAGTACGGCGTTCTCTGGAAACACCATATATTTT
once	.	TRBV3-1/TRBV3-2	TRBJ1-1	CASSQYGEEAFF	TGTGCCAGCAGCCAGTATGGGGAAGAGGCTTTCTTT
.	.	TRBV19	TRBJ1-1	CASRSGGTLRGTEAFF	TGTGCCAGTAGGTCCGGGGGGACCTTAAGGGGCACTGAAGCTTTCTTT
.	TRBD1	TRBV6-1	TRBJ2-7	CASSDLNIPGQRLYEQYF	TGTGCCAGCAGTGACCTTAACATTCCGGGACAGCGACTCTACGAGCAGTACTTC
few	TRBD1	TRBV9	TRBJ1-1	CASSPWTGVGTEAFF	TGTGCCAGCAGCCCATGGACAGGGGTAGGCACTGAAGCTTTCTTT
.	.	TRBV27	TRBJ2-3	CASSFRMGVGDTQYF	TGTGCCAGCAGTTTCAGAATGGGGGTTGGGGATACGCAGTATTTT
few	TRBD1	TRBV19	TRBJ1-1	CASSSQGAGTEAFF	TGTGCCAGTAGTTCACAGGGGGCGGGTACTGAAGCTTTCTTT
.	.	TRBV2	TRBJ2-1	CASHRESSYNEQFF	TGTGCCAGCCACCGGGAGTCCTCCTACAATGAGCAGTTCTTC
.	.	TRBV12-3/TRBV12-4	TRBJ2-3	CASAGEDTQYF	TGTGCCAGCGCAGGAGAAGATACGCAGTATTTT
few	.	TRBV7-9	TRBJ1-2	CASSFTGWAGIGYTF	TGTGCCAGCAGCTTTACCGGTTGGGCAGGGATAGGCTACACCTTC
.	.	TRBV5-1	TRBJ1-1	CASSLDGASNTEAFF	TGCGCCAGCAGCTTGGATGGGGCGTCGAACACTGAAGCTTTCTTT
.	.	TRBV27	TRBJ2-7	CASSLGPVSYEQYF	TGTGCCAGCAGTTTAGGACCAGTCTCCTACGAGCAGTACTTC
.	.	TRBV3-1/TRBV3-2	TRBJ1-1	CASSPRWRNTEAFF	TGTGCCAGCAGCCCCCGGTGGAGGAACACTGAAGCTTTCTTT
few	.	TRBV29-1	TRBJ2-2	CSVGLGGNTGELFF	TGCAGCGTTGGGCTGGGGGGGAACACCGGGGAGCTGTTTTTT
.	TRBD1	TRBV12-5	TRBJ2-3	CASRGGSTDTQYF	TGTGCTAGTAGAGGGGGCAGCACAGATACGCAGTATTTT
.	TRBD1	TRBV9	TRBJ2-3	CASSSGTGVKRTEDTQYF	TGTGCCAGCAGCTCCGGGACAGGGGTAAAGAGGACGGAAGATACGCAGTATTTT
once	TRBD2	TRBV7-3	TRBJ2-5	CASSIGLAGGQETQYF	TGTGCCAGCAGCATAGGACTAGCGGGGGGGCAAGAGACCCAGTACTTC
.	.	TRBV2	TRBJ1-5	CATTGQEHQPQHF	TGTGCCACCACCGGCCAGGAACATCAGCCCCAGCATTTT
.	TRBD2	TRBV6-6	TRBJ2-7	CASKGEGEAYEQYF	TGTGCCAGCAAAGGGGAGGGTGAGGCCTACGAGCAGTACTTC
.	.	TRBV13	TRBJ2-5	CASKTAFTQETQYF	TGTGCCAGCAAGACGGCGTTTACCCAAGAGACCCAGTACTTC
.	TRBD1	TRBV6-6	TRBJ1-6	CASKSQGAANSPLHF	TGTGCCAGCAAATCACAGGGGGCGGCAAATTCACCCCTCCACTTT
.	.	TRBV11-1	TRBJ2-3	CASRDDRTGTDTQYF	TGTGCCAGCAGAGACGACCGGACAGGCACAGATACGCAGTATTTT
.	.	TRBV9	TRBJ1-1	CASSVVPGEAFF	TGTGCCAGCAGCGTAGTTCCGGGAGAAGCTTTCTTT
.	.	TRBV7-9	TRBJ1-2	CASSLASSPAGYTF	TGTGCCAGCAGCTTAGCGTCCAGCCCAGCGGGCTACACCTTC
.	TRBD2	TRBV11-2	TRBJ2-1	CASSSGTSGRVQFF	TGTGCCAGCAGCTCCGGGACTAGCGGGAGGGTACAGTTCTTC
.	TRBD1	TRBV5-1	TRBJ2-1	CASSSWTGSLNEQFF	TGCGCCAGCAGCTCCTGGACAGGTTCTTTGAATGAGCAGTTCTTC
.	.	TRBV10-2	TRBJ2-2	CASSEPGPGGGELFF	TGCGCCAGCAGTGAGCCCGGGCCGGGTGGAGGGGAGCTGTTTTTT
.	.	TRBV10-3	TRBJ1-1	CAISEDRGRAFF	TGTGCCATCAGTGAAGATCGGGGGAGAGCTTTCTTT
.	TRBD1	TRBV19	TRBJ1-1	CASRPGQGGNTEAFF	TGTGCCAGTAGACCGGGACAGGGGGGGAACACTGAAGCTTTCTTT
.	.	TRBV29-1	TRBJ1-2	CSVDTQGPNYGYTF	TGCAGCGTTGACACCCAGGGCCCTAACTATGGCTACACCTTC
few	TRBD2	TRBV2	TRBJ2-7	CASGAPPGLGAYEQYF	TGTGCCAGCGGGGCCCCACCGGGACTAGGCGCCTACGAGCAGTACTTC
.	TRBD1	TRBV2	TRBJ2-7	CASSQDRGFHEQYF	TGTGCCAGCAGTCAGGACAGGGGATTCCACGAGCAGTACTTC
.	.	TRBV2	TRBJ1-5	CASREGNQPQHF	TGTGCCAGCAGGGAGGGTAATCAGCCCCAGCATTTT